Listed below are T cell receptor beta chains from one sample, sequenced in a study of Ad26.COV2.S vaccination and SARS-CoV-2 variants. Generated by immunoSEQ multiplex PCR, the TCRdb table keeps only in-frame clones and is missing some. The repertoire holds roughly 500,000 clones, with approximately 92% as singletons. Sequenced material: peripheral blood, taken in a trial of Ad26.COV2.S vaccine versus placebo. All receptors derive from a person aged 18-65 years who received the Ad26.COV2.S COVID-19 vaccine or a placebo. Each CDR3 is given with its conserved first and last residue. The D gene is left open where the match is weak. Rows may omit the clone size; those that give it use once, few, many or a size class.

clone_size: few; j_call: TRBJ1-4; d_call: -; v_call: TRBV2; cdr3_aa: CASSRQATNEKLFF; cdr3_nt: TGTGCCAGCAGCCGACAAGCAACTAATGAAAAACTGTTTTTT
clone_size: few; j_call: TRBJ1-1; d_call: -; v_call: TRBV5-1; cdr3_aa: CASGDTYTEAFF; cdr3_nt: TGCGCCAGCGGGGACACCTACACTGAAGCTTTCTTT
clone_size: -; j_call: TRBJ1-4; d_call: -; v_call: TRBV11-2; cdr3_aa: CASSLPDRPSFSF; cdr3_nt: TGTGCCAGCAGCTTACCTGACAGGCCGTCGTTCAGCTTT
clone_size: -; j_call: TRBJ1-6; d_call: -; v_call: TRBV27; cdr3_aa: CASSPSGFWSYNSPLHF; cdr3_nt: TGTGCCAGCAGCCCCTCAGGGTTCTGGTCCTATAATTCACCCCTCCACTTT
clone_size: -; j_call: TRBJ2-1; d_call: TRBD1; v_call: TRBV10-3; cdr3_aa: CAIIGTGSNEQFF; cdr3_nt: TGTGCCATCATCGGGACAGGGAGTAATGAGCAGTTCTTC
clone_size: -; j_call: TRBJ2-5; d_call: -; v_call: TRBV15; cdr3_aa: CATSRRTRIGETQYF; cdr3_nt: TGTGCCACCAGCAGGAGGACCCGAATAGGGGAGACCCAGTACTTC
clone_size: -; j_call: TRBJ1-3; d_call: -; v_call: TRBV6-1; cdr3_aa: CASSDRTMPSGNTIYF; cdr3_nt: TGTGCCAGCAGTGATAGGACAATGCCCTCTGGAAACACCATATATTTT
clone_size: -; j_call: TRBJ1-5; d_call: -; v_call: TRBV6-2/TRBV6-3; cdr3_aa: CASSYLELSNQPQHF; cdr3_nt: TGTGCCAGCAGTTATCTCGAACTTAGCAATCAGCCCCAGCATTTT
clone_size: -; j_call: TRBJ2-2; d_call: -; v_call: TRBV15; cdr3_aa: CATSMRQGGTGELFF; cdr3_nt: TGTGCCACCAGCATGCGGCAGGGAGGCACCGGGGAGCTGTTTTTT
clone_size: -; j_call: TRBJ2-1; d_call: -; v_call: TRBV11-3; cdr3_aa: CASSLSTDNEQFF; cdr3_nt: TGTGCCAGCAGCTTAAGCACCGACAATGAGCAGTTCTTC
clone_size: -; j_call: TRBJ1-2; d_call: TRBD1; v_call: TRBV18; cdr3_aa: CASSPTGESGYTF; cdr3_nt: TGTGCCAGCTCACCTACAGGGGAAAGTGGCTACACCTTC
clone_size: -; j_call: TRBJ1-2; d_call: -; v_call: TRBV30; cdr3_aa: CAWSVWGANGYTF; cdr3_nt: TGTGCCTGGAGTGTATGGGGGGCAAATGGCTACACCTTC
clone_size: -; j_call: TRBJ1-5; d_call: -; v_call: TRBV27; cdr3_aa: CASSFGSGRSNQPQHF; cdr3_nt: TGTGCCAGCAGTTTCGGGTCGGGGAGAAGCAATCAGCCCCAGCATTTT
clone_size: -; j_call: TRBJ1-3; d_call: -; v_call: TRBV18; cdr3_aa: CASSPGEGPGNTIYF; cdr3_nt: TGTGCCAGCTCACCAGGCGAGGGGCCCGGAAACACCATATATTTT
clone_size: -; j_call: TRBJ1-1; d_call: -; v_call: TRBV4-2; cdr3_aa: CASSHTRGWRDEAFF; cdr3_nt: TGTGCCAGCAGCCACACCAGGGGATGGAGGGATGAAGCTTTCTTT
clone_size: -; j_call: TRBJ1-5; d_call: -; v_call: TRBV7-8; cdr3_aa: CASSLGGRNQPQHF; cdr3_nt: TGTGCCAGCAGCTTAGGCGGACGCAATCAGCCCCAGCATTTT
clone_size: -; j_call: TRBJ2-5; d_call: -; v_call: TRBV21-1; cdr3_aa: CASSKEGATSYEETQYF; cdr3_nt: TGTGCCAGCAGCAAAGAAGGGGCGACTAGCTATGAAGAGACCCAGTACTTC
clone_size: -; j_call: TRBJ2-5; d_call: -; v_call: TRBV7-2; cdr3_aa: CASSLGGRGSETQYF; cdr3_nt: TGTGCCAGCAGCTTAGGTGGGCGGGGTTCAGAGACCCAGTACTTC
clone_size: -; j_call: TRBJ1-2; d_call: TRBD1; v_call: TRBV4-3; cdr3_aa: CASSQDPPDRGDGYTF; cdr3_nt: TGCGCCAGCAGCCAAGACCCACCAGACAGGGGGGATGGCTACACCTTC
clone_size: -; j_call: TRBJ1-4; d_call: -; v_call: TRBV29-1; cdr3_aa: CSVAAGRGNEKLFF; cdr3_nt: TGCAGCGTTGCGGCGGGCAGGGGTAATGAAAAACTGTTTTTT
clone_size: -; j_call: TRBJ2-1; d_call: -; v_call: TRBV6-4; cdr3_aa: CASRDPEWSSYNEQFF; cdr3_nt: TGTGCCAGCAGAGACCCGGAATGGAGCTCCTACAATGAGCAGTTCTTC
clone_size: -; j_call: TRBJ2-1; d_call: TRBD2; v_call: TRBV5-1; cdr3_aa: CASSVRTSGSNEQFF; cdr3_nt: TGCGCCAGCAGCGTCAGGACTAGCGGGAGCAATGAGCAGTTCTTC
clone_size: -; j_call: TRBJ2-3; d_call: -; v_call: TRBV7-3; cdr3_aa: CASSLTASRPDTQYF; cdr3_nt: TGTGCCAGCAGCTTAACGGCTAGTCGGCCAGATACGCAGTATTTT
clone_size: few; j_call: TRBJ1-2; d_call: -; v_call: TRBV28; cdr3_aa: CASHSNRVGYTF; cdr3_nt: TGTGCCAGCCACTCGAACAGGGTTGGCTACACCTTC
clone_size: -; j_call: TRBJ1-1; d_call: -; v_call: TRBV4-1; cdr3_aa: CASSQPRTSAGTEAFF; cdr3_nt: TGCGCCAGCAGCCAACCCCGGACGTCGGCGGGCACTGAAGCTTTCTTT
clone_size: -; j_call: TRBJ2-2; d_call: -; v_call: TRBV7-2; cdr3_aa: CASSPRQAPITGELFF; cdr3_nt: TGTGCCAGCAGCCCCCGACAGGCCCCAATCACCGGGGAGCTGTTTTTT
clone_size: -; j_call: TRBJ2-7; d_call: TRBD1; v_call: TRBV28; cdr3_aa: CASSLRWLVGQVFGYEQYF; cdr3_nt: TGTGCCAGCAGTTTAAGGTGGCTGGTGGGACAGGTTTTTGGCTACGAGCAGTACTTC
clone_size: -; j_call: TRBJ2-3; d_call: -; v_call: TRBV2; cdr3_aa: CASIRVGVGADTQYF; cdr3_nt: TGTGCCAGCATCAGGGTCGGGGTTGGAGCAGATACGCAGTATTTT
clone_size: -; j_call: TRBJ2-3; d_call: -; v_call: TRBV5-4; cdr3_aa: CASSRFSPTDTQYF; cdr3_nt: TGTGCCAGCAGCCGCTTTTCCCCCACAGATACGCAGTATTTT
clone_size: -; j_call: TRBJ2-1; d_call: TRBD2; v_call: TRBV13; cdr3_aa: CASSPLGLAGSSEQFF; cdr3_nt: TGTGCCAGCAGCCCCCTGGGACTAGCGGGAAGTAGTGAGCAGTTCTTC
clone_size: -; j_call: TRBJ2-1; d_call: -; v_call: TRBV5-1; cdr3_aa: CASSLIWENNEQFF; cdr3_nt: TGCGCCAGCAGCTTGATTTGGGAGAACAATGAGCAGTTCTTC
clone_size: -; j_call: TRBJ2-3; d_call: -; v_call: TRBV6-5; cdr3_aa: CASRPGLPTDTQYF; cdr3_nt: TGTGCCAGCAGACCGGGACTCCCCACAGATACGCAGTATTTT
clone_size: -; j_call: TRBJ2-7; d_call: TRBD2; v_call: TRBV27; cdr3_aa: CASRLADSYEQYF; cdr3_nt: TGTGCCAGCAGGCTAGCGGACTCCTACGAGCAGTACTTC
clone_size: -; j_call: TRBJ2-3; d_call: TRBD1; v_call: TRBV2; cdr3_aa: CATQGAPGGTQYF; cdr3_nt: TGTGCCACCCAGGGGGCCCCAGGGGGGACGCAGTATTTT
clone_size: -; j_call: TRBJ2-2; d_call: -; v_call: TRBV5-1; cdr3_aa: CASSLDRNTGELFF; cdr3_nt: TGCGCCAGCAGCTTGGACAGAAACACCGGGGAGCTGTTTTTT
clone_size: -; j_call: TRBJ2-3; d_call: -; v_call: TRBV6-5; cdr3_aa: CASSYTGEIDTQYF; cdr3_nt: TGTGCCAGCAGTTACACGGGGGAGATCGATACGCAGTATTTT
clone_size: -; j_call: TRBJ1-1; d_call: -; v_call: TRBV19; cdr3_aa: CASSIRARQNTEAFF; cdr3_nt: TGTGCCAGTAGTATACGCGCTCGCCAGAACACTGAAGCTTTCTTT
clone_size: once; j_call: TRBJ1-2; d_call: TRBD1; v_call: TRBV5-1; cdr3_aa: CASTSSTGTNYGYTF; cdr3_nt: TGCGCCAGCACCTCATCGACAGGGACCAACTATGGCTACACCTTC
clone_size: few; j_call: TRBJ2-7; d_call: TRBD1; v_call: TRBV19; cdr3_aa: CASSADRDRYEQYF; cdr3_nt: TGTGCCAGTAGCGCCGACAGGGACAGGTACGAGCAGTACTTC
clone_size: -; j_call: TRBJ1-1; d_call: TRBD1; v_call: TRBV28; cdr3_aa: CASSLGTGGTEAFF; cdr3_nt: TGTGCCAGCAGCCTGGGGACAGGAGGCACTGAAGCTTTCTTT
clone_size: -; j_call: TRBJ2-3; d_call: -; v_call: TRBV18; cdr3_aa: CASQSEGGTDTQYF; cdr3_nt: TGTGCCAGCCAGTCAGAGGGTGGCACAGATACGCAGTATTTT
clone_size: -; j_call: TRBJ1-5; d_call: -; v_call: TRBV20-1; cdr3_aa: CSASGIDQPQHF; cdr3_nt: TGCAGTGCTAGTGGAATTGATCAGCCCCAGCATTTT
clone_size: -; j_call: TRBJ1-2; d_call: -; v_call: TRBV12-3/TRBV12-4; cdr3_aa: CASSYPGGHGYTF; cdr3_nt: TGTGCCAGCAGTTACCCGGGTGGGCATGGCTACACCTTC
clone_size: few; j_call: TRBJ1-6; d_call: TRBD1; v_call: TRBV2; cdr3_aa: CASTRQGNSPLHF; cdr3_nt: TGTGCCAGCACCAGACAGGGGAATTCACCCCTCCACTTT
clone_size: -; j_call: TRBJ1-2; d_call: -; v_call: TRBV5-4; cdr3_aa: CASSLTSRVDGGGYTF; cdr3_nt: TGTGCCAGCAGCTTGACGTCAAGGGTGGACGGGGGTGGCTACACCTTC
clone_size: -; j_call: TRBJ2-3; d_call: -; v_call: TRBV9; cdr3_aa: CASSTQGRSTDTQYF; cdr3_nt: TGTGCCAGCAGCACCCAGGGGAGAAGCACAGATACGCAGTATTTT
clone_size: once; j_call: TRBJ2-3; d_call: -; v_call: TRBV10-3; cdr3_aa: CAIRDTLGDTQYF; cdr3_nt: TGTGCCATCAGGGATACCCTAGGAGATACGCAGTATTTT
clone_size: -; j_call: TRBJ1-6; d_call: -; v_call: TRBV7-2; cdr3_aa: CASSLGWTEYNSPLHF; cdr3_nt: TGTGCCAGCAGCTTAGGTTGGACGGAATATAATTCACCCCTCCACTTT
clone_size: -; j_call: TRBJ2-5; d_call: -; v_call: TRBV14; cdr3_aa: CASSQLTGHQETQYF; cdr3_nt: TGTGCCAGCAGCCAATTAACAGGCCACCAAGAGACCCAGTACTTC
clone_size: -; j_call: TRBJ1-5; d_call: TRBD1; v_call: TRBV7-3; cdr3_aa: CASAPGGGQPQHF; cdr3_nt: TGTGCCAGCGCGCCAGGGGGCGGTCAGCCCCAGCATTTT
clone_size: once; j_call: TRBJ1-1; d_call: -; v_call: TRBV25-1; cdr3_aa: CASLRGSDPEAFF; cdr3_nt: TGTGCCAGTTTACGGGGGTCAGACCCTGAAGCTTTCTTT
clone_size: -; j_call: TRBJ2-6; d_call: -; v_call: TRBV5-1; cdr3_aa: CASSLNTGANVLTF; cdr3_nt: TGCGCCAGCAGCTTGAACACTGGGGCCAACGTCCTGACTTTC
clone_size: -; j_call: TRBJ1-1; d_call: -; v_call: TRBV5-1; cdr3_aa: CASSEGLRRNTEAFF; cdr3_nt: TGCGCCAGCAGCGAAGGACTCCGCAGGAACACTGAAGCTTTCTTT
clone_size: once; j_call: TRBJ1-3; d_call: TRBD1; v_call: TRBV28; cdr3_aa: CASSLVGQSGNTIYF; cdr3_nt: TGTGCCAGCAGTTTAGTGGGACAGTCTGGAAACACCATATATTTT